Listed below are T cell receptor beta chains from one sample, sequenced in a study of blood T cell repertoires in COVID-19. Libraries were prepared by immunoSEQ multiplex PCR; TCRdb keeps only in-frame clonotypes and omits some of them. In the table there are some 270,000 clones, roughly 85% of which are singletons. The material sequenced was PBMCs or T cells enriched from blood (not recorded which). Every receptor here comes from a woman aged 30 to 39 who had recovered from COVID-19. Both conserved end residues are trimmed from each CDR3.

cdr3_aa: ASSRTGDRNQPQH
j_call: TRBJ1-5
v_call: TRBV28

cdr3_aa: ASSLAQGPNSPLH
j_call: TRBJ1-6
v_call: TRBV7-2

cdr3_aa: ASSTTGDGYT
j_call: TRBJ1-2
v_call: TRBV18

cdr3_aa: ASSLDRGRQETQY
j_call: TRBJ2-5
v_call: TRBV7-7

cdr3_aa: AISESDSSYEQY
j_call: TRBJ2-7
v_call: TRBV10-3

cdr3_aa: ASSLFGRAEGGAF
j_call: TRBJ1-1
v_call: TRBV27

cdr3_aa: ASSVSRQGAFGELF
j_call: TRBJ2-2
v_call: TRBV9

cdr3_aa: ASRDRGSMNTEAF
j_call: TRBJ1-1
v_call: TRBV27

cdr3_aa: ASSKREGGSTDTQY
j_call: TRBJ2-3
v_call: TRBV3-1/TRBV3-2

cdr3_aa: ASSLVFGQGLEAF
j_call: TRBJ1-1
v_call: TRBV5-1

cdr3_aa: ASSSPGGGHYGYT
j_call: TRBJ1-2
v_call: TRBV7-9

cdr3_aa: ASSFAGGTRREKLF
j_call: TRBJ1-4
v_call: TRBV5-5

cdr3_aa: ASSLDRDTEAF
j_call: TRBJ1-1
v_call: TRBV11-1

cdr3_aa: ASSRDRANQPQH
j_call: TRBJ1-5
v_call: TRBV4-1

cdr3_aa: AISESRGGYEQY
j_call: TRBJ2-7
v_call: TRBV10-3

cdr3_aa: ASSLRGRQPQH
j_call: TRBJ1-5
v_call: TRBV7-2

cdr3_aa: ASSISTLGTGVQPQH
j_call: TRBJ1-5
v_call: TRBV19

cdr3_aa: ASSRSGQGIFSNQPQH
j_call: TRBJ1-5
v_call: TRBV19

cdr3_aa: ASNPGQGLGYT
j_call: TRBJ1-2
v_call: TRBV19

cdr3_aa: ASSLEAPTNEQF
j_call: TRBJ2-1
v_call: TRBV7-9

cdr3_aa: ASGRDLRGEKLF
j_call: TRBJ1-4
v_call: TRBV6-5

cdr3_aa: ASSIGHSWNTYEQY
j_call: TRBJ2-7
v_call: TRBV19

cdr3_aa: ASSPGQGIDEQY
j_call: TRBJ2-7
v_call: TRBV3-1/TRBV3-2

cdr3_aa: ASGLDSPNSPLH
j_call: TRBJ1-6
v_call: TRBV11-2

cdr3_aa: ASSSSGSELF
j_call: TRBJ2-2
v_call: TRBV7-3

cdr3_aa: AWGGDRQETQY
j_call: TRBJ2-5
v_call: TRBV30

cdr3_aa: ASSYSGTGASSSGNTIY
j_call: TRBJ1-3
v_call: TRBV5-1

cdr3_aa: ASSFIQGVSNQPQH
j_call: TRBJ1-5
v_call: TRBV28

cdr3_aa: ASSGTGSEKLF
j_call: TRBJ1-4
v_call: TRBV9

cdr3_aa: ASSEVGGKQPQH
j_call: TRBJ1-5
v_call: TRBV2

cdr3_aa: ASSQGVFFSYNEQF
j_call: TRBJ2-1
v_call: TRBV3-1/TRBV3-2

cdr3_aa: ASSLGQGSQPQH
j_call: TRBJ1-5
v_call: TRBV11-2

cdr3_aa: ASSVGVEQY
j_call: TRBJ2-7
v_call: TRBV5-6

cdr3_aa: SASGTVETQY
j_call: TRBJ2-5
v_call: TRBV29-1

cdr3_aa: ASSRSTYTEAF
j_call: TRBJ1-1
v_call: TRBV7-8

cdr3_aa: ASRQLTPRSYEQY
j_call: TRBJ2-7
v_call: TRBV12-2

cdr3_aa: ASSTGASSSEAF
j_call: TRBJ1-1
v_call: TRBV6-5

cdr3_aa: ASSLGRLSSYNEQF
j_call: TRBJ2-1
v_call: TRBV5-1

cdr3_aa: ASSLLGRSSYEQY
j_call: TRBJ2-7
v_call: TRBV28

cdr3_aa: ASSPLDRSLDGYT
j_call: TRBJ1-2
v_call: TRBV4-1

cdr3_aa: STGARGEQY
j_call: TRBJ2-7
v_call: TRBV29-1